This T cell receptor beta chain is from a study of blood T cell repertoires in COVID-19. Looking at the study overall: Researchers got acute and convalescent COVID-19 samples from the United States, Italy and Spain. From T cells, B-cell-depleted T cells, or PBMCs came the material, which was cDNA or gDNA.

The CDR3 has 14 residues. Germline CDR1 and CDR2: KGHDR and SFDVKD. V was trimmed by 5 bases and J by 5 bases, leaving 12 bases between them. Authors' data handling: Reference gene primer amplification gave estimated nucleated cell counts. The method was immunoSEQ multiplex PCR; TCRdb's version includes in-frame clones alone and lacks a portion of them. From that table come the V and J calls and clone size; the DNA was used to work out D and trimming. The repertoire holds about 110,000 clones, with about 75% as singletons. The source is a woman aged 70 to 79 with acute or convalescent COVID-19. Sequencing used peripheral blood. The chain employs TRBV24-1 and TRBJ2-1; D is ambiguous. The CDR3 DNA reads TGTGCCACCAGTGGGCCGCCCTCGAACAATGAGCAGTTCTTC. This encodes CATSGPPSNNEQFF.